A selection of T cell receptor beta chains follows, all from one sample in a study of quantifying T cell responses using KT2 cells. TCRdb called the UMI-ligation and nested PCR reads again in MiXCR, with one record for every CDR3 protein. Of fewer than 50,000 distinct CDR3 sequences listed, 9.5% to 13% are singletons. Sequencing was performed on PBMCs spiked with cells of the T cell clone KT2. The receptors stem from a human donor. The CDR3 runs from the conserved cysteine through the conserved F or W. The D gene is left open where the match is weak. Not all rows give a size; the values are once, few, many and, for expanded clones, a class.

CDR3 DNA,CDR3 protein,V gene,J gene,clone size,D gene
TGTGCCTGGGCCCTGTCGGGGGGCTACGAGCAGTACTTC,CAWALSGGYEQYF,TRBV30,TRBJ2-7,few,TRBD2
TGTGCCAGCAGCTTGGTGGGGAGTAGGGGCGGGGATACGCAGAATTTT,CASSLVGSRGGDTQNF,TRBV5-6,TRBJ2-3,.,.
TGTGCCAGCAGTGAGCCAAGCCTTTGGGGAAAAGAGACCCAGTACTTC,CASSEPSLWGKETQYF,TRBV6-1,TRBJ2-5,many,.
TGTGCCAGCAGCCATGATGGAACGCGGGGCTACACCTTC,CASSHDGTRGYTF,TRBV5-4,TRBJ1-2,.,.
TGTGCCAGCAGCTTGGGGACTCTTGGAAGCGGGTCTAACTATGGCTACACCTTC,CASSLGTLGSGSNYGYTF,TRBV5-4,TRBJ1-2,.,.
TGTGCCAGCAGAGAGTTTAGCGGGAGGGCTTACACCGGGGAGCTGTTTTTT,CASREFSGRAYTGELFF,TRBV13,TRBJ2-2,.,TRBD2
TGTGCCTGGAGTCCCGGGACCTTCTACGAGCAGTACTTC,CAWSPGTFYEQYF,TRBV30,TRBJ2-7,many,.
TGTGCCACCCGGGAGAACTCCTACAATGAGCAGTTCTTC,CATRENSYNEQFF,TRBV10-3,TRBJ2-1,.,.
TGTGCCAGCAGCCAAGAGGCATACACTGAAGCTTTCTTT,CASSQEAYTEAFF,TRBV14,TRBJ1-1,.,.
TGTGCCAGCAGCTTAGCGACGTTTGCTGAAGCTTTCTTT,CASSLATFAEAFF,TRBV7-6,TRBJ1-1,.,.
TGTGCCAGCAGCAGGGATTACCACAATCAGCCCCAGCATTTT,CASSRDYHNQPQHF,TRBV6-1,TRBJ1-5,few,.
TGCGCCAGCAGCCATCTGGGACTAATTAACACCGGGGAGCTGTTTTTT,CASSHLGLINTGELFF,TRBV4-1,TRBJ2-2,few,TRBD2
TGTGCCAGCAGCTTGGATTTGGGTAGCTCCTATAATTCACCCCTCCACTTT,CASSLDLGSSYNSPLHF,TRBV5-5,TRBJ1-6,few,.
TGCGCCAGCAGCTTGGGGGCCTACAATGAGCAGTTCTTC,CASSLGAYNEQFF,TRBV5-1,TRBJ2-1,once,.
TGTGCCAGCAGCTTAGTAACGGGGGGGACAGATACGCAGTATTTT,CASSLVTGGTDTQYF,TRBV7-8,TRBJ2-3,few,TRBD2
TGTGCCTGGGGACGACAGGCCACAGATACGCAGTATTTT,CAWGRQATDTQYF,TRBV30,TRBJ2-3,.,.
TGTGCCAGCAGTGCGTTTAGCGGGAGCTCCTACGAGCAGTACTTC,CASSAFSGSSYEQYF,TRBV6-1,TRBJ2-7,many,TRBD2
TGCAGCGTTGAAGATCCCACCGGGCCCTCATTT,CSVEDPTGPSF,TRBV29-1,TRBJ2-3,.,.
TGTGCCAGCAGTTACAGAGACAGGCACTCCTACGAGCAGTACTTC,CASSYRDRHSYEQYF,TRBV6-5,TRBJ2-7,.,.
TGTGCCATCAGTAGTCTAGCGGGGGAGTACAATGAGCAGTTCTTC,CAISSLAGEYNEQFF,TRBV10-3,TRBJ2-1,many,TRBD2
TGTGCCAGCAGCCAAGTTTTAACCGTGGTTCTCTTT,CASSQVLTVVLF,TRBV3-1,TRBJ1-1,.,.
TGTGCCAGCAGCCTCCTCTCGCAGAGCTATGGCTACACCTTC,CASSLLSQSYGYTF,TRBV9,TRBJ1-2,many,.
TGTGCCAGCAGCCAAGAAGGCTCACTAGCGGACGACAATGAGCAGTTCTTC,CASSQEGSLADDNEQFF,TRBV3-1,TRBJ2-1,.,TRBD2
TGTGCCAGCAGTACTGGGTGGAGCGGGAGGAGCTCCTACAATGAGCAGTTCTTC,CASSTGWSGRSSYNEQFF,TRBV12-3/TRBV12-4,TRBJ2-1,many,TRBD2
TGTGCCAGCTCACCCCAGGGTGATACGCAGTATTTT,CASSPQGDTQYF,TRBV18,TRBJ2-3,few,.
TGCGCCAGCAGCCACCCACGGGCCGGACAGGGCGAGAACACCGGGGAGCTGTTTTTT,CASSHPRAGQGENTGELFF,TRBV4-1,TRBJ2-2,many,TRBD1
TGTGCCAGCAGCCCGTACATCACCAATGAGCAGTTCTTC,CASSPYITNEQFF,TRBV7-2,TRBJ2-1,many,.
TGTGCCAGCAGTCCTTGGACAGGGGGAAACACTGAAGCTTTCTTT,CASSPWTGGNTEAFF,TRBV7-9,TRBJ1-1,.,TRBD1
TGTGCCAGCAGCCGGGTCGGGACGTGGCAAGAGACCCAGTACTTC,CASSRVGTWQETQYF,TRBV6-1,TRBJ2-5,medium-sized,.
TGCAGTGCGCCTCCGGGACTAGCGGGGGGCCAAACGGATACGCAGTATTTT,CSAPPGLAGGQTDTQYF,TRBV20-1,TRBJ2-3,few,TRBD2
TGTGCCAGCAGCTTAGCCGGAAGCACAGATACGCAGTATTTT,CASSLAGSTDTQYF,TRBV7-8,TRBJ2-3,many,.
TGTGCCAGCAGCTTAGGGCGGAGCACAGATACGCAGTATTTT,CASSLGRSTDTQYF,TRBV11-1,TRBJ2-3,few,.
TGTGCCAGCAGCCCCGGTCCCAATTCACCCCTCCACTTT,CASSPGPNSPLHF,TRBV7-2,TRBJ1-6,few,.
TGTGCCATCAGTGAAGGTCAGGGTAAGGGGTACGAGCAGTACTTC,CAISEGQGKGYEQYF,TRBV10-3,TRBJ2-7,.,.
TGCAGCGTTGAAAGGGGTTTCCACGAGCAGTACTTC,CSVERGFHEQYF,TRBV29-1,TRBJ2-7,few,.
TGTGCCACCAGTGATGACCATAAGGGGGCAAGGGAGACCCAGTACTTC,CATSDDHKGARETQYF,TRBV24-1,TRBJ2-5,few,TRBD1
TGTGCCAGCAGCCACGGGGGGGGGACTAGCACAGATACGCAGTATTTT,CASSHGGGTSTDTQYF,TRBV6-6,TRBJ2-3,few,TRBD2
TGCGCCAGCAGAGATCCTCCAGGGGGCAGTGCCGGGGAGCTGTTTTTT,CASRDPPGGSAGELFF,TRBV10-2,TRBJ2-2,.,TRBD1
TGTGCCAGCAGCCAAAGCACGGGAGCTGAAGCTTTCTTT,CASSQSTGAEAFF,TRBV14,TRBJ1-1,.,.
TGTGCCAGCCAGATAGGCGGGAGTAACGACGAGCAGTACTTC,CASQIGGSNDEQYF,TRBV7-9,TRBJ2-7,many,TRBD2
TGCAGTGCTAGAGCTCTAGCGGGAGGGAATTACAATGAGCAGTTCTTC,CSARALAGGNYNEQFF,TRBV20-1,TRBJ2-1,few,TRBD2
TGTGCCAGCAGCTCTCCCCCCCTGAGAGGCTACACCTTC,CASSSPPLRGYTF,TRBV28,TRBJ1-2,.,.
TGCAGCGTTGCAGGGACTGAAGCTTTCTTT,CSVAGTEAFF,TRBV29-1,TRBJ1-1,.,.
TGCAGCGTGAGACTAGCGGTGCCAGATACGCAGTATTTT,CSVRLAVPDTQYF,TRBV29-1,TRBJ2-3,many,TRBD2
TGTGCCAGCAGCCAAGGGCACCCGGCAACTAATGAAAAACTGTTTTTT,CASSQGHPATNEKLFF,TRBV4-2,TRBJ1-4,few,.
TGTGCCAGCAGCCTATACGACTCGCAAGAGACCCAGTACTTC,CASSLYDSQETQYF,TRBV9,TRBJ2-5,.,.
TGTGCCAGCAGTGATCCGGCAGGGAGGTCCTACGAGCAGTACTTC,CASSDPAGRSYEQYF,TRBV2,TRBJ2-7,.,.